The following is a T cell receptor beta chain sequence with its context. Its antigen specificity is not known. Sequence at one end of the junction differs from germline and may be a read error. The cysteine opens and the phenylalanine closes a CDR3 of 17 amino acids. Only CDR3 DNA is held: 51 bases, read in frame from base 1. CDR1 and CDR2 are drawn from the germline V gene: MGHRA, YSYEKL. Sequencer: Illumina HiSeq 1500. Clones were called with MiXCR by TCRdb after fastp trimmed the public reads at Q25, and only in-frame beta chains were retained. Rows merge per CDR3 protein into single entries with the most common DNA and genes. Across this sample there are about 830,000 distinct CDR3 sequences, with about 31% seen only once. The leading ten clones occupy roughly 12% of the sample. This record belongs to a study of T cell repertoires in cytomegalovirus infection (dated by TCRdb to about 2019). In the study overall: Alongside well-studied HLA-B-restricted epitopes, the peptide stimulations were aimed at recently identified HLA-C-restricted CMV epitopes, whose presentation resists viral immunomodulation. Donor HLA type was relevant to the analysis, because carriage of CMV infection together with the matching HLA type was indicated by public TCR beta signatures. The investigation overall reported the following: In both this cohort and an independent 352-donor cohort, the cumulative frequency of public TCR beta family members distinguished carriers of CMV infection plus the relevant HLA type. In the ex vivo response, HLA-C-restricted CMV-specific TCR beta clonotypes were dominant, and in two of eight donors the single most frequent clonotype came from this HLA-C-restricted group.

The sample's treatment or condition label, in plain terms: in vitro stimulation with specific CMV peptide epitopes to enrich CMV-specific T cells. The sequencing used cultured CD8+ T cells from PBMCs, collected from culture after CMV antigen stimulation. The receptor was isolated from a human donor in good health (CMV status not recorded). Some clones in this sample may be carry-over from other donors' samples. The sequence joins TRBV4-1 to TRBJ2-1; TRBD2 agrees with 12 junctional bases. DNA sequence: TGTGCCAGCAGCCAAGAGACTAGCGGGGGCGCCTACAATGAGCAGTTCTTC. Its protein product is CASSQETSGGAYNEQFF.